Following are 29 T cell receptor beta chains from one sample sequenced in a study of T cells expressing NK-cell markers. TCRdb reprocessed the 5' RACE reads, keeping one entry per CDR3 protein, no DNA. This repertoire includes more than 250,000 distinct CDR3 sequences. Specimen: blood T cells: a sorted CD56 or NKG2C T cell subset, CD4+ or CD8+ T cells, or bulk PBMC T cells (not recorded which). These receptor sequences come from a man aged 18 to 30 in good health.

The chain recombines TRBV29-1 with TRBJ1-5; TCRdb reports TRBD1, a call that lacks DNA to check it against. Germline lookup yields CDR1 SQVTM and CDR2 ANQGSEA. CDR3 size: 13 residues. The CDR3 sequence is CSVVIGADQPQHF.

The chain recombines TRBV28 with TRBJ2-7; as DNA is missing, the TRBD1 call by TCRdb cannot be tested. Germline V gene lookup returns CDR1 MDHEN and CDR2 SYDVKM. CDR3 length equals 15 residues. CDR3 protein: CASTAPQGATYEQYF.

The CDR3 here is CASRQANYGYTF. The rearrangement joins TRBV19 to TRBJ1-2; the TCRdb D gene call, TRBD1, has no DNA to confirm it. The germline V gene encodes CDR1 LNHDA and CDR2 SQIVND (reference sequence). The CDR3 sequence is 12 residues long.

The chain carries TRBV12-3 or TRBV12-4 and TRBJ2-3; checking the TCRdb D call of TRBD2 is not possible without DNA. CDR3 length: 15 residues. The CDR3 protein is CASTRIAGNTDTQYF.

CDR3 in amino acids: CASSATTQAGGNQPQHF. The chain carries TRBV28 and TRBJ1-5; with no DNA, the TCRdb D assignment of TRBD1 cannot be verified. This CDR3 region has 17 residues. Looked up from germline, CDR1 is MDHEN and CDR2 is SYDVKM.

The genes are TRBV24-1 and TRBJ2-3; TCRdb reports TRBD1, a call that lacks DNA to check it against. The germline V gene has CDR1 KGHDR and CDR2 SFDVKD. This CDR3 has 15 residues. CDR3 residues: CATSELGGSTDTQYF.

The J gene is TRBJ2-1, the V gene TRBV24-1. Germline V gene data show CDR1 as KGHDR and CDR2 as SFDVKD. CDR3 length equals 16 residues. The CDR3 is CATSDFGVGSQNEQFF.

The V call is TRBV3-1, the J call TRBJ2-1. Germline CDR1 LGHDT, CDR2 YNNKEL (reference sequence). The CDR3 is 14 amino acids. This chain's CDR3 is CASSQDLSSREQFF.

The chain is built from TRBV20-1 and TRBJ1-2; TCRdb gives TRBD1 as the D gene, but with no DNA this cannot be confirmed. The CDR3 covers 15 residues. Germline values: CDR1 DFQATT, CDR2 SNEGSKA (reference sequence). This chain's CDR3 is CSTGDTGTANYGYTF.

The chain combines TRBV9 with TRBJ1-5. The CDR3 is made up of 15 amino acids. Germline CDR1 is SGDLS and CDR2 is YYNGEE. The chain's CDR3 is CASSVESGYGQPQHF.

V is TRBV19 and J is TRBJ2-7; without DNA, the TCRdb call of TRBD1 cannot be checked. Germline V gene lookup returns CDR1 LNHDA and CDR2 SQIVND (reference sequence). This CDR3 region has 14 residues. The CDR3 sequence is CASSMGQGGREQYF. Together with reference TRBV19 and TRBJ2-7, the CDR3 gives the full variable domain: DGGITQSPKYLFRKEGQNVTLSCEQNLNHDAMYWYRQDPGQGLRLIYYSQIVNDFQKGDIAEGYSVSREKKESFPLTVTSAQKNPTAFYLCASSMGQGGREQYFGPGTRLTVT.

The chain couples TRBV5-1 to TRBJ2-3. CDR3 length: 15 residues. Germline V gene data show CDR1 as SGHRS and CDR2 as YFSETQ. The CDR3 sequence: CASSVYGSFTDTQYF.

The chain combines TRBV24-1 with TRBJ2-1. The CDR3 contains 11 residues. CDR1 KGHDR and CDR2 SFDVKD come from the germline V gene. The CDR3 region is CATSDFGEQFF.

The chain recombines TRBV3-1 with TRBJ2-4. This CDR3 has 14 residues. Germline CDR1 LGHDT, CDR2 YNNKEL (reference sequence). CDR3 protein: CASSKPAKGNIQYF.

The chain has TRBV7-2 and TRBJ2-1; TCRdb's D gene call, TRBD1, goes unchecked for lack of DNA. Germline lookup yields CDR1 SGHTA and CDR2 FQGNSA. The CDR3 length is 16 residues. The CDR3 sequence is CASSLAGRGANHERFF.

The chain couples TRBV6-4 to TRBJ2-1; TCRdb's D gene call, TRBD2, goes unchecked for lack of DNA. Germline loops: CDR1 MRHNA, CDR2 SNTAGT. CDR3 length: 13 amino acids. This CDR3 is CASSPTGGNEQFF.

J is TRBJ2-3 and V is TRBV5-1. The CDR3 length is 14 residues. Germline V CDR1 and CDR2: SGHRS, YFSETQ. The CDR3 here is CASSLARVGDTQYF.

The CDR3: CASRPPTRLFDNEQFF. The V call is TRBV12-3 or TRBV12-4, the J call TRBJ2-1; TCRdb's D call of TRBD2 is untestable without DNA. This CDR3 region has 16 residues.

This chain uses TRBV7-9 with TRBJ1-1. The germline CDR1 and CDR2 sequences are SEHNR and FQNEAQ (reference sequence). The CDR3 length is 13 residues. CDR3 amino acids: CASRFPPMPEAFF. The full variable domain, completed using reference TRBV7-9 and TRBJ1-1, is DTGVSQNPRHKITKRGQNVTFRCDPISEHNRLYWYRQTLGQGPEFLTYFQNEAQLEKSRLLSDRFSAERPKGSFSTLEIQRTEQGDSAMYLCASRFPPMPEAFFGQGTRLTVV.

This sequence joins TRBV12-3 or TRBV12-4 and TRBJ2-2; TCRdb picks TRBD1, but there is no DNA to check that call. The length of the CDR3 is 18 residues. The CDR3 sequence: CASSRRTGGLGSTGELFF.

This sequence joins TRBV12-3 or TRBV12-4 and TRBJ1-5. This CDR3 contains 14 residues. Here the CDR3 reads CASSGEVGNQPQHF.

The rearrangement uses TRBV7-9 and TRBJ2-2. The germline gives CDR1 SEHNR, CDR2 FQNEAQ (reference sequence). This CDR3 spans 15 amino acids. CDR3 protein: CASSLRETETGELFF.

This rearrangement joins TRBV12-3 or TRBV12-4 to TRBJ1-5; TCRdb reports TRBD1, a call that lacks DNA to check it against. This CDR3 has 16 amino acids. The CDR3: CASSWGKGVANQPQHF.

The rearrangement links TRBV7-3 to TRBJ2-1; TCRdb's D call, TRBD2, is unchecked because there is no DNA. Germline loops: CDR1 SGHTA, CDR2 FQGTGA. The CDR3 extends over 15 amino acids. The CDR3 spells CASSTSTSGRDEQFF.

The rearrangement links TRBV20-1 to TRBJ2-5; the D call of TRBD2 rests on TCRdb alone, since no DNA is present to check it. Germline V gene sequence: CDR1 DFQATT, CDR2 SNEGSKA (reference sequence). CDR3 length: 16 amino acids. CDR3 region: CSARDYGGRATETQYF.

The chain has TRBV29-1 and TRBJ2-7. Per the germline V gene, CDR1 is SQVTM and CDR2 is ANQGSEA. The CDR3 is made up of 13 amino acids. The CDR3 region is CSVEDGISYEQYF.

V is TRBV6-4 and J is TRBJ2-2; the TRBD1 assignment by TCRdb is unverifiable without DNA. The CDR3 is made up of 17 amino acids. Germline CDR1 is MRHNA and CDR2 is SNTAGT. The CDR3 loop reads CASSVGTGQVNTGELFF.

V gene TRBV20-1 combines with J gene TRBJ2-1; checking the TCRdb D call of TRBD1 is not possible without DNA. This CDR3 has 12 amino acids. CDR1 and CDR2 from the germline V gene are DFQATT and SNEGSKA (reference sequence). The CDR3 here is CSARGTGSEQFF.

V is TRBV7-7 and J is TRBJ2-1; TCRdb's assignment of TRBD1 cannot be checked, as there is no DNA. The CDR3 has 17 residues. Germline V lookup: CDR1 SSHAT, CDR2 FNYEAQ (reference sequence). CDR3 residues: CASSLYSRGWKMGEQFF.